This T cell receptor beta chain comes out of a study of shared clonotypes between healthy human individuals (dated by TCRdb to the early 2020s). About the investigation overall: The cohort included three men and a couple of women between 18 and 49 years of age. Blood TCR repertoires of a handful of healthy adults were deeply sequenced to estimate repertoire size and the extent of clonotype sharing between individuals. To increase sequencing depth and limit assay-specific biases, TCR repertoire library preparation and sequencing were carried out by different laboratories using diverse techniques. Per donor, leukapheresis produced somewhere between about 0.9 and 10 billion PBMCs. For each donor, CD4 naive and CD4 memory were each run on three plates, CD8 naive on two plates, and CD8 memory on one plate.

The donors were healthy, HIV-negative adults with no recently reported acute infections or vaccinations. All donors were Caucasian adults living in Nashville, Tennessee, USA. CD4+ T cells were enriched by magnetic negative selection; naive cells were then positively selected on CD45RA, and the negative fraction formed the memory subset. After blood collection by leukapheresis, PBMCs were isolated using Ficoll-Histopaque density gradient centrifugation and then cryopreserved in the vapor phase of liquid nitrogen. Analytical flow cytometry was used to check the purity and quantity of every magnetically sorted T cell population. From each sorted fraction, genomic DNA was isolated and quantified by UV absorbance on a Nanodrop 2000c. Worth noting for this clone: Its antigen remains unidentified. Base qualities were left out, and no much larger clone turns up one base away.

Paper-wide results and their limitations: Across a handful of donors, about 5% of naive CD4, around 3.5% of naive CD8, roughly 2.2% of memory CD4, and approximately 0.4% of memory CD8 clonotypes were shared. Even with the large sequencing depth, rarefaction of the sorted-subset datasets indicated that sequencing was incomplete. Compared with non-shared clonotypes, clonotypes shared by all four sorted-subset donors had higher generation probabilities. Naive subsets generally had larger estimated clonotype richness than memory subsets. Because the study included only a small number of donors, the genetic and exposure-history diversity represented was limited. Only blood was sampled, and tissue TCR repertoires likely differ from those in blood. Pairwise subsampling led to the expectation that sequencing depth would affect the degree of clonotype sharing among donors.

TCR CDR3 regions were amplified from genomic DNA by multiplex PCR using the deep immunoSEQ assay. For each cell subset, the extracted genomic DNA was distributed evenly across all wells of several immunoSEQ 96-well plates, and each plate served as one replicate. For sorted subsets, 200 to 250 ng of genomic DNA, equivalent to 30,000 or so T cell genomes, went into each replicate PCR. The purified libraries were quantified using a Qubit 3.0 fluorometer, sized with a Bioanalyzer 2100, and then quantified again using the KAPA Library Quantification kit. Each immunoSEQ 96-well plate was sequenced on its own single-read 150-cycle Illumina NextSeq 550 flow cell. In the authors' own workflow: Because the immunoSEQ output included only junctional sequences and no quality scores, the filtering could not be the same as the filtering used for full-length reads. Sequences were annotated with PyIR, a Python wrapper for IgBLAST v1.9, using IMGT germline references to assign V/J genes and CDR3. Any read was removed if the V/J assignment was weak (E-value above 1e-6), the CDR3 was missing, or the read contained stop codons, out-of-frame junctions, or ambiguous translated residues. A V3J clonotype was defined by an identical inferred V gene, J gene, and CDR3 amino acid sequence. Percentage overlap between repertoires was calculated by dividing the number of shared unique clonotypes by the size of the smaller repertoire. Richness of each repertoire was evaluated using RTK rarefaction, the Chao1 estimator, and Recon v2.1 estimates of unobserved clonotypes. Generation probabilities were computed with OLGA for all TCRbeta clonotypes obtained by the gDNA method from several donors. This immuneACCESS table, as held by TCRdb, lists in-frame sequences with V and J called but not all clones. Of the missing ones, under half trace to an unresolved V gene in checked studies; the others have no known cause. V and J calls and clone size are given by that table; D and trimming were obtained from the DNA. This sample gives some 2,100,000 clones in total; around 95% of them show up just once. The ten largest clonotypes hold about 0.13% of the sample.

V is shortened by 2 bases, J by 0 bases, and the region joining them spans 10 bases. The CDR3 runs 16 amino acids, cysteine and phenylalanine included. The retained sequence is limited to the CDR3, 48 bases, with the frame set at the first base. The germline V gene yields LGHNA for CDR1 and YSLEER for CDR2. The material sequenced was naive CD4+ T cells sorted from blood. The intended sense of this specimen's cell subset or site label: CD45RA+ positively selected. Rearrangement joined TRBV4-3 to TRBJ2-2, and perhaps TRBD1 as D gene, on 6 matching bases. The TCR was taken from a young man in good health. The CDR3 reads CASSQPRQANTGELFF. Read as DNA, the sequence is TGCGCCAGCAGCCAACCTCGACAGGCGAACACCGGGGAGCTGTTTTTT.